The 9 T cell receptor beta chains reported below all come from one sample, sequenced in a study of T-cell reconstitution after alpha-beta-depleted transplantation in children (dated by TCRdb to the mid-2010s). Interpreted using the paper, the treatment or condition label stands for: allogeneic hematopoietic cell transplantation with graft depleted of TCRalphabeta T cells and CD19 B cells. The protocol used for the library was PCR. Sequencing took place on an Illumina HiSeq 2500. To normalize quantification of the TCRbeta repertoire, the TCR libraries were built with molecular barcoding that relied on unique molecular identifiers. TCRdb's own reprocessing of the public reads used fastp at Q25 and MiXCR and kept productive beta chains. Records with the same CDR3 protein are collapsed into one entry carrying the most frequent genes and DNA. This sample gives roughly 300,000 distinct CDR3 sequences in total; around 10% of them show up just once. Roughly a quarter of the sample goes to the ten largest clones.

The sample consisted of peripheral blood, taken 180 days after TCRalphabeta/CD19-depleted stem cell transplant. The source of these receptors is a male patient aged 2-10 years who had a stem cell transplant for chronic granulomatous disease, so the T cells may come from the graft donor.

This clonotype has a count of ten or more. V gene TRBV6-2 or TRBV6-3 combines with J gene TRBJ2-1; D gene unclear. Germline V gives CDR1 MNHEY, CDR2 SVGEGT. Trimming stripped 6 bases from V and 3 bases from J, with 15 bases between. This CDR3 is built from 15 residues. The CDR3 DNA reads as TGTGCCAGCAGCCCGCAGGCGGTGGGCTACAATGAGCAGTTCTTC. Encoded protein: CASSPQAVGYNEQFF.

There are many counts of this clonotype. The rearrangement links TRBV20-1 to TRBJ2-3; 7 bases fit TRBD2. This CDR3 contains 14 residues. From germline, CDR1 is DFQATT and CDR2 SNEGSKA (reference sequence). The V and J ends lost 6 bases and 4 bases, in that order; junction bases with no gene match: 10. CDR3 protein: CSAGGRRGADTQYF. In DNA, the CDR3 is TGCAGTGCCGGGGGGAGGCGAGGCGCAGATACGCAGTATTTT.

The chain carries TRBV7-9 and TRBJ2-2; D may match TRBD1 or TRBD2 (6 bases each). Germline CDR1 reads SEHNR; CDR2 reads FQNEAQ (reference sequence). This CDR3 comprises 15 residues. Trimming stripped 5 bases from V and 4 bases from J, with 14 bases between. The CDR3 reads CASSQGGKGTGELFF. The CDR3 nucleotides read TGTGCCAGCAGCCAAGGGGGGAAGGGCACCGGGGAGCTGTTTTTT. The full variable domain, in which reference TRBV7-9 and TRBJ2-2 provide the parts outside the CDR3, is DTGVSQNPRHKITKRGQNVTFRCDPISEHNRLYWYRQTLGQGPEFLTYFQNEAQLEKSRLLSDRFSAERPKGSFSTLEIQRTEQGDSAMYLCASSQGGKGTGELFFGEGSRLTVL.

This clonotype was found many times. The chain links TRBV5-6 to TRBJ2-6; the D is unclear. CDR1 is SGHDT and CDR2 is YYEEEE in the germline V gene. The CDR3 covers 16 residues. V dropped 4 bases and J dropped 0 bases, with 11 bases sitting between them. The CDR3 loop is CASSLLGSSGANVLTF. In DNA, the CDR3 is TGTGCCAGCAGCCTCCTAGGTAGCTCTGGGGCCAACGTCCTGACTTTC.

This clonotype turned up a few times. The chain recombines TRBV19 with TRBJ1-1; a weak D match, TRBD1 (6 bases). V was trimmed by 11 bases and J by 0 bases, leaving 19 bases between them. Germline lookup yields CDR1 LNHDA and CDR2 SQIVND (reference sequence). The CDR3 contains 15 residues. CDR3 DNA: TGTGCCGTAACAGGGACCGGAGATATGAACACTGAAGCTTTCTTT. Its protein is CAVTGTGDMNTEAFF.

Concerning this clonotype: A much larger clone differs from this one at a single base, so this may be a read error. The CDR3 here is CSARPVGKQDTQYF. The DNA of the CDR3 is TGCAGTGCTAGGCCAGTCGGCAAACAAGACACCCAGTACTTC. V usage is TRBV20-1 and J usage is TRBJ2-5; D ambiguous. Germline loops: CDR1 DFQATT, CDR2 SNEGSKA (reference sequence). The CDR3 runs 14 residues.

This clonotype has ten or more counts. CDR3 bases: TGTGCCATCTCCGGGACTAGTGGAGAGCAGTTCTTC. It translates to CAISGTSGEQFF. The J gene is TRBJ2-1, the V gene TRBV10-3, with 8 bases aligning to TRBD2. The CDR3 is 12 amino acids. V dropped 8 bases and J dropped 10; count of bases not matched to a gene: 7. Germline values: CDR1 ENHRY, CDR2 SYGVKD.

This clonotype was observed many times. V usage is TRBV7-8 and J usage is TRBJ1-5; D is unresolved. V lost 5 bases and J lost 5, with 10 bases in between. Germline V CDR1 and CDR2: SGHVS, FQNEAQ. The CDR3 runs 13 residues. CDR3 DNA: TGTGCCAGCAGCGAGGACCCGTATCAGCCCCAGCATTTT. Its translation is CASSEDPYQPQHF. Using reference TRBV7-8 and TRBJ1-5 for the parts outside the CDR3, the full variable domain is GAGVSQSPRYKVAKRGQDVALRCDPISGHVSLFWYQQALGQGPEFLTYFQNEAQLDKSGLPSDRFFAERPEGSVSTLKIQRTQQEDSAVYLCASSEDPYQPQHFGDGTRLSIL.

This clonotype was observed many times. This sequence joins TRBV20-1 and TRBJ1-4; 12 nucleotides match TRBD1. The CDR3 runs 19 residues. Germline CDR1 reads DFQATT; CDR2 reads SNEGSKA (reference sequence). The trim removed 2 bases at V and 8 bases at J, leaving 18 bases unmatched. The DNA for the CDR3 is TGCAGTGCTAGAAATGGAGCGGGACAGGGGGCAAGGGTCCTCGAAAAACTGTTTTTT. This sequence encodes CSARNGAGQGARVLEKLFF.